This is a list of T cell receptor beta chains from one sample in a study of OX40 agonist ivuxolimab in advanced cancers. Produced via immunoSEQ multiplex PCR; TCRdb's table is partial and in-frame only. The table lists roughly 65,000 clones, 85% to 90% of them singletons. Specimen: CD4+ or CD8+ T cells sorted from blood, collected in a trial of the OX40 agonist ivuxolimab. These receptors were obtained from an adult with an advanced solid tumor such as melanoma, head and neck, liver or kidney cancer. The CDR3 runs from the conserved cysteine through the conserved F or W. D genes are given only for firm matches. A row's size may be missing; if present it is once, few, many or a size class.

NA	TRBJ2-7	TRBV30	TRBD1	CAWSAGQGARGYYF	TGTGCCTGGAGTGCGGGACAGGGGGCGCGTGGATACTACTTC
NA	TRBJ1-2	TRBV18	NA	CASSPPGLGASYGYTF	TGTGCCAGCTCACCACCGGGATTAGGGGCCAGCTATGGCTACACCTTC
few	TRBJ1-2	TRBV5-8	NA	CASSLVKGGYTF	TGTGCCAGCAGCTTGGTAAAGGGTGGCTACACCTTC
once	TRBJ1-2	TRBV19	NA	CASSTQNAYGYTF	TGTGCCAGTAGTACCCAAAATGCCTATGGCTACACCTTC
NA	TRBJ2-7	TRBV6-1	TRBD1	CASSDNPGQRLGQYF	TGTGCCAGCAGTGACAATCCGGGACAGCGCCTCGGGCAGTACTTC
NA	TRBJ2-2	TRBV6-5	NA	CASPCPGELFF	TGTGCCAGCCCGTGCCCCGGGGAGCTGTTTTTT
few	TRBJ2-5	TRBV9	NA	CASTLGAGHQETQYF	TGTGCCAGCACCTTGGGAGCGGGCCACCAAGAGACCCAGTACTTC
once	TRBJ1-2	TRBV18	TRBD1	CASSTGSSGTGENGYTF	TGTGCCAGCTCAACCGGATCGTCCGGGACAGGGGAGAATGGCTACACCTTC
once	TRBJ2-1	TRBV18	NA	CASSRKSGEQFF	TGTGCCAGCTCACGCAAGTCTGGTGAGCAGTTCTTC
NA	TRBJ2-1	TRBV29-1	NA	CSGVEINNEQFF	TGCAGCGGGGTCGAAATTAACAATGAGCAGTTCTTC
NA	TRBJ2-1	TRBV5-8	TRBD2	CASSLGVLAGWAYNEQFF	TGTGCCAGCAGCTTGGGGGTGCTAGCGGGATGGGCCTACAATGAGCAGTTCTTC
NA	TRBJ1-4	TRBV2	TRBD1	CASSEPPGQREKLFF	TGTGCCAGCAGTGAACCCCCGGGACAGAGGGAAAAACTGTTTTTT
NA	TRBJ2-7	TRBV29-1	NA	CSVGGSGSYEQYF	TGCAGCGTTGGAGGATCCGGATCCTACGAGCAGTACTTC
NA	TRBJ1-5	TRBV2	NA	CASRHKFSNQPQHF	TGTGCCAGCAGACACAAGTTTAGCAATCAGCCCCAGCATTTT
NA	TRBJ2-7	TRBV5-8	TRBD1	CASSRTGPYEQYF	TGTGCCAGCAGCAGGACAGGGCCCTACGAGCAGTACTTC
few	TRBJ2-2	TRBV4-2	TRBD1	CASSLRDRDVGELFF	TGTGCCAGCAGCCTCCGGGACAGGGACGTTGGGGAGCTGTTTTTT
NA	TRBJ1-5	TRBV28	NA	CASSHRNQPQHF	TGTGCCAGCAGCCACCGTAATCAGCCCCAGCATTTT
NA	TRBJ2-3	TRBV7-3	TRBD2	CASSQTSGSGTDTQYF	TGTGCCAGCAGCCAAACTAGCGGGAGTGGCACAGATACGCAGTATTTT
NA	TRBJ2-2	TRBV9	TRBD1	CASSVGQGVNTGELFF	TGTGCCAGCAGCGTTGGACAGGGCGTGAACACCGGGGAGCTGTTTTTT
NA	TRBJ1-3	TRBV7-9	NA	CASSPASGNTIYF	TGTGCCAGCAGCCCAGCATCCGGAAACACCATATATTTT
NA	TRBJ2-1	TRBV5-1	TRBD1	CASSSKPPGQGYNEQFF	TGCGCCAGCAGCTCCAAACCGCCGGGACAGGGTTACAATGAGCAGTTCTTC
NA	TRBJ2-1	TRBV2	NA	CASSPYNEQFF	TGTGCCAGCAGCCCTTACAATGAGCAGTTCTTC
NA	TRBJ2-1	TRBV11-2	TRBD2	CASSLASGNEQFF	TGTGCCAGCAGCTTAGCTAGCGGGAATGAGCAGTTCTTC
NA	TRBJ1-6	TRBV5-1	NA	CASSTGNSGSPLHF	TGCGCCAGCAGCACCGGGAACAGCGGTTCACCCCTCCACTTT
NA	TRBJ1-1	TRBV10-3	TRBD1	CAISASPGQGNTEAFF	TGTGCCATCAGCGCTTCACCGGGACAGGGAAACACTGAAGCTTTCTTT
NA	TRBJ2-2	TRBV7-2	TRBD2	CASSPRDYPNTGELFF	TGTGCCAGCAGCCCAAGGGACTATCCGAACACCGGGGAGCTGTTTTTT
once	TRBJ1-2	TRBV30	NA	CAWRSGAGRFYGYTF	TGTGCCTGGCGTTCGGGGGCCGGACGATTTTATGGCTACACCTTC
once	TRBJ2-6	TRBV5-1	NA	CASSLDGERPSGANVLTF	TGCGCCAGCAGCTTGGACGGGGAGCGACCCTCTGGGGCCAACGTCCTGACTTTC
NA	TRBJ2-2	TRBV18	NA	CASSPPLRGQKNTGELFF	TGTGCCAGCTCACCACCGCTGCGAGGCCAAAAGAACACCGGGGAGCTGTTTTTT
NA	TRBJ2-1	TRBV5-4	NA	CASSSFLDSNEQFF	TGTGCCAGCAGCTCCTTCTTGGACAGCAATGAGCAGTTCTTC
NA	TRBJ2-5	TRBV18	NA	CASSPRQGFQETQYF	TGTGCCAGCTCACCACGTCAGGGCTTTCAAGAGACCCAGTACTTC
NA	TRBJ2-7	TRBV18	NA	CASSPVGVGSYEQYF	TGTGCCAGCTCACCCGTCGGGGTGGGGTCCTACGAGCAGTACTTC
once	TRBJ2-7	TRBV5-1	NA	CASSRPGKPYEQYF	TGCGCCAGCAGCCGGCCGGGAAAGCCCTACGAGCAGTACTTC
NA	TRBJ1-4	TRBV11-2	TRBD1	CASSLGQNNEKLFF	TGTGCCAGCAGCTTGGGACAGAATAATGAAAAACTGTTTTTT
NA	TRBJ2-3	TRBV5-4	NA	CASSFQTGLRVDTQYF	TGTGCCAGCAGCTTCCAGACAGGTCTGCGCGTCGATACGCAGTATTTT
NA	TRBJ2-1	TRBV21-1	NA	CASSKRKASEDNEQFF	TGTGCCAGCAGCAAAAGAAAAGCGTCGGAGGACAATGAGCAGTTCTTC
NA	TRBJ2-3	TRBV18	NA	CASSPGQRRTTDTQYF	TGTGCCAGCTCACCTGGACAGAGACGAACCACAGATACGCAGTATTTT
NA	TRBJ1-1	TRBV27	NA	CASSFVGRGVTEAFF	TGTGCCAGCAGTTTCGTCGGGAGGGGTGTGACTGAAGCTTTCTTT
NA	TRBJ1-5	TRBV2	NA	CASSGEGLSGQPQHF	TGTGCCAGCAGTGGGGAGGGCCTCTCGGGACAGCCCCAGCATTTT
once	TRBJ1-1	TRBV7-3	NA	CASSLVENTEAFF	TGTGCCAGCAGCTTAGTAGAGAACACTGAAGCTTTCTTT
NA	TRBJ1-2	TRBV28	NA	CASRSRGGRLYGYTF	TGTGCCAGCAGGTCGCGGGGGGGACGTCTCTATGGCTACACCTTC
NA	TRBJ1-3	TRBV7-9	NA	CASSLAYLGNTIYF	TGTGCCAGCAGCTTAGCTTATCTTGGAAACACCATATATTTT
NA	TRBJ1-4	TRBV28	NA	CAGSSPDGNEKLFF	TGTGCCGGCAGTTCCCCTGACGGAAATGAAAAACTGTTTTTT
few	TRBJ2-4	TRBV28	NA	CASSLQSGRNIQYF	TGTGCCAGCAGTTTGCAATCAGGAAGAAACATTCAGTACTTC
NA	TRBJ2-6	TRBV2	NA	CASSQATSGANVLTF	TGTGCCAGCAGCCAAGCGACCTCTGGGGCCAACGTCCTGACTTTC
NA	TRBJ2-7	TRBV9	TRBD1	CASSSGQGSSYEQYF	TGTGCCAGCAGCTCCGGACAGGGGTCCTCCTACGAGCAGTACTTC
NA	TRBJ1-6	TRBV30	TRBD1	CAQRGPGTDNSYNSPLHF	TGTGCACAACGGGGACCGGGGACAGACAACTCCTATAATTCACCCCTCCACTTT
NA	TRBJ2-1	TRBV29-1	TRBD2	CSAEGSSGTSGYNEQFF	TGCAGCGCAGAAGGGTCTTCCGGGACTAGCGGCTACAATGAGCAGTTCTTC
NA	TRBJ2-4	TRBV11-2	TRBD2	CASSLAGGTKNIQYF	TGTGCCAGCAGCTTAGCGGGAGGGACTAAAAACATTCAGTACTTC
NA	TRBJ1-1	TRBV28	NA	CASSTGGSRNTEAFF	TGTGCCAGCAGTACAGGCGGCAGTAGGAACACTGAAGCTTTCTTT
NA	TRBJ1-5	TRBV5-8	NA	CASSLGNNQPQHF	TGTGCCAGCAGCTTGGGGAACAATCAGCCCCAGCATTTT
NA	TRBJ1-3	TRBV28	NA	CASSPRGGRGRNTIYF	TGTGCCAGCAGTCCTCGTGGAGGGAGAGGGCGAAACACCATATATTTT
NA	TRBJ2-1	TRBV7-2	NA	CASSLHEGPREQFF	TGTGCCAGCAGCTTACACGAGGGCCCGCGGGAGCAGTTCTTC
NA	TRBJ1-1	TRBV6-6	NA	CASSSPGLQNTEAFF	TGTGCCAGCAGTTCTCCGGGACTCCAGAACACTGAAGCTTTCTTT
NA	TRBJ1-1	TRBV9	NA	CASSVASGTAEAFF	TGTGCCAGCAGCGTAGCTAGCGGTACGGCTGAAGCTTTCTTT